The clone carrying this TCR beta chain appeared many times. Antigen specificity is unknown. The data are from a study of CD8 T cells in ankylosing spondylitis. Study results and limitations: Clones linked to disease were reported to show significant enrichment in matched ankylosing spondylitis synovial fluid.

Each CDR3 protein gets one entry after TCRdb re-called the 5' RACE reads with MiXCR. The sample holds around 130,000 distinct CDR3 sequences; roughly 7.3% are singletons and the top ten take 10% to 15%. The V end lost 3 bases, the J end lost 4 bases, and 16 bases lay between the germline ends. This CDR3 region has 15 residues. The germline CDR1 and CDR2 sequences are SGHRS and YFSETQ. This chain uses TRBV5-1 with TRBJ1-1; possible D gene TRBD1, 6 bases. Sequenced material: blood, either unsorted or a sorted T cell fraction (not recorded which). The receptor was isolated from a male donor with ankylosing spondylitis or in good health (not recorded which). CDR3 DNA sequence: TGCGCCAGCAGCTGGGGACAAGCCTTGGGCACTGAAGCTTTCTTT. It translates to CASSWGQALGTEAFF.